The sequence of this T cell receptor beta chain was determined in a study of graft-versus-host responses after intestinal transplantation. Overall study: Multivisceral, liver-intestinal, or isolated intestinal transplants were given to recipients. Whole-study findings and limits: Within allografts, high graft-versus-host to host-versus-graft clonal ratios were seen among patients with graft-donor T cell macrochimerism.

V lost 2 bases to trimming and J lost 5 bases, with 9 bases between them. The CDR3 length is 13 residues. CDR1 and CDR2 (germline): MGHRA, YSYEKL. TCRdb's table, derived via immunoSEQ multiplex PCR, lists solely in-frame clones and lacks some. The profile covers about 120,000 clones, with around 96% appearing a single time and around 3% taken by the ten largest. Regarding this clone: The antigen remains undetermined. The sample carries other DNA sequences with the same CDR3.

The origin of this receptor is a human donor who received an intestinal transplant. The sequences come from unstimulated CD8+ T cells sorted from spleen or lymph node cells, collected before intestinal transplant. V and J are TRBV4-1 and TRBJ1-1; D call uncertain. DNA of the CDR3: TGCGCCAGCAGCCAACAGAGGGAGACTGAAGCTTTCTTT. Translating gives CASSQQRETEAFF.